These 9 T cell receptor beta chains share one sample of origin, sequenced in a study of shared clonotypes between healthy human individuals. Sequencing used immunoSEQ multiplex PCR; TCRdb keeps in-frame clones, though not all of them. The table has about 2.3 million clones, just under 95% seen once. The source material was naive CD4+ T cells from PBMCs. Subset: CD45RA+ positively selected. These receptors all stem from a man between 18 and 29 years old in good health. Some clones in this sample may be carry-over from other donors' samples.

This clone showed up just a few times. This chain uses TRBV4-1 with TRBJ1-2; D ambiguous. Trimming took 0 bases from V and 2 from J, leaving 4 bases between them. The germline V gene encodes CDR1 MGHRA and CDR2 YSYEKL. The CDR3 loop spans 13 amino acids. This CDR3 reads CASSQEGNYGYTF. The CDR3 DNA is TGCGCCAGCAGCCAAGAGGGGAACTATGGCTACACCTTC.

This chain uses TRBV5-1 with TRBJ2-3; D may be TRBD2 (5 bases). Between the trimmed V and J ends, which lost 0 bases and 6 bases, there was a span of 14 bases. In germline, CDR1 is SGHRS, CDR2 YFSETQ. This CDR3 is built from 15 residues. In nucleotides, the CDR3 is TGCGCCAGCAGCTTGGAGCGGCCGCTCCCGGATACGCAGTATTTT. Translating gives CASSLERPLPDTQYF.

This sequence joins TRBV12-5 and TRBJ1-1; D call uncertain. V gave up 7 bases and J gave up 5 bases, with 11 bases separating them. CDR3 length: 12 residues. From germline, CDR1 is LGHNT and CDR2 FRNRAP. The CDR3 sequence is CASARGGTEAFF. The DNA for the CDR3 is TGTGCTAGTGCTCGGGGTGGGACTGAAGCTTTCTTT.

V gene TRBV4-1 combines with J gene TRBJ2-1; possibly TRBD1 for D (5 bases). The length of the CDR3 is 15 residues. Trimming pared 0 bases from V and 12 bases from J, leaving 18 bases between. CDR1 MGHRA and CDR2 YSYEKL come from the germline V gene. CDR3 bases: TGCGCCAGCAGCCAAGACCCAGGGCAGGAGTTAAGGCAGTTCTTC. It encodes CASSQDPGQELRQFF.

J is TRBJ1-1 and V is TRBV2; D remains ambiguous. V was cut by 8 bases and J by 3 bases, with 13 bases left in between. The CDR3 covers 13 residues. Germline CDR1 reads SNHLY; CDR2 reads FYNNEI. The CDR3, as DNA: TGTGCCAGCGCGATCCGAGGCTACACTGAAGCTTTCTTT. Residues: CASAIRGYTEAFF.

The chain uses TRBV10-2 and TRBJ2-1, with a weak D call TRBD2 (5 bases). Trimming pared 8 bases from V and 3 bases from J, leaving 14 bases between. Germline CDR1 reads WSHSY; CDR2 reads SAAADI. The CDR3 extends over 14 amino acids. CDR3 coding DNA: TGCGCCAGCTGTGGGGTAGCGAGCTACAATGAGCAGTTCTTC. This gives the protein CASCGVASYNEQFF.

The chain links TRBV7-2 to TRBJ1-2, with D possibly matching TRBD1 (6 bases). The CDR3 length is 14 residues. Trimming left V 5 bases short and J 1 base short, with 11 bases between. From germline, CDR1 is SGHTA and CDR2 FQGNSA. The CDR3 region has the DNA TGTGCCAGCAGCCTACGGACAGTTAACTATGGCTACACCTTC. Translation: CASSLRTVNYGYTF.

The chain recombines TRBV10-2 with TRBJ2-3, with D uncertain. V gave up 4 bases and J gave up 5 bases, with 13 bases separating them. The CDR3 is made up of 14 amino acids. Germline values: CDR1 WSHSY, CDR2 SAAADI. CDR3 loop: CASSAPLSGDTQYF. DNA for the CDR3: TGCGCCAGCAGTGCCCCCCTGTCCGGAGATACGCAGTATTTT.

This clone has a single count. The gene calls are TRBV7-2 and TRBJ1-1, with D possibly TRBD1 on 5 matching bases. The CDR3 contains 11 residues. Deletions cut 7 bases from V and 8 bases from J, with 11 bases between. Germline CDR1 and CDR2: SGHTA and FQGNSA. CDR3 protein: CASTFRGEAFF. The CDR3 DNA follows: TGTGCCAGCACTTTTAGGGGAGAAGCTTTCTTT.